The subject of this entry is one TCR beta chain. What it binds is not known. Germline V gene data show CDR1 as SEHNR and CDR2 as FQNEAQ (reference sequence). The CDR3 is made up of 15 amino acids. The V gene lost 4 bases and the J gene lost 4 bases, with 13 bases spanning the gap. The PCR used 60 Vbeta and 13 Jbeta primers. This table comes from immunoSEQ multiplex PCR, and its TCRdb copy is limited to in-frame clones, with some not included. The profile shows about 140,000 clones, around four fifths of them singletons. These data originate in a study of cytomegalovirus exposure and HLA in healthy donors. Findings and caveats of the study: Associated with cytomegalovirus, according to the listing, were around 170 TCR beta chains.

Sequenced material: PBMCs. This TCR came from a man aged 25-40 years in good health and CMV-seropositive. The genes are TRBV7-9 and TRBJ1-4; D may be TRBD1 (5 bases). As DNA, the CDR3 is TGTGCCAGCAGCTCTCGTGGGGGGAGTAATGAAAAACTGTTTTTT. This translates into CASSSRGGSNEKLFF.